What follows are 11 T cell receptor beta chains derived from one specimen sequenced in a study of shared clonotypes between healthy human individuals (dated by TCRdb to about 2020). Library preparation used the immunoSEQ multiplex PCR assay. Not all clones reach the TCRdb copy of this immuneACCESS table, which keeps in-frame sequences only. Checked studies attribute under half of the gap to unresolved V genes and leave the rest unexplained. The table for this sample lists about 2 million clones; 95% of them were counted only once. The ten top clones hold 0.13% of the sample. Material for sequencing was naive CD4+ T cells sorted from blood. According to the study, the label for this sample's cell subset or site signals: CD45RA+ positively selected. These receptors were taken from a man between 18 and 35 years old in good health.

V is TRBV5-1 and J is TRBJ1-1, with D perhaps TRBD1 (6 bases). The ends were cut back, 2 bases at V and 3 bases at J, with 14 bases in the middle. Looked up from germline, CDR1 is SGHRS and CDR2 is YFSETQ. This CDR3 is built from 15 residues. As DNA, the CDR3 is TGCGCCAGCAGCTTAGGGGGAATTCGCGACACTGAAGCTTTCTTT. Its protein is CASSLGGIRDTEAFF.

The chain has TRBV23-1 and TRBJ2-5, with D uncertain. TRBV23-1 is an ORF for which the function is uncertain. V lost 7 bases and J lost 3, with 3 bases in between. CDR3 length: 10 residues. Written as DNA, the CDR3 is TGCGCCAGCAACAAAGAGACCCAGTACTTC. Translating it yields CASNKETQYF.

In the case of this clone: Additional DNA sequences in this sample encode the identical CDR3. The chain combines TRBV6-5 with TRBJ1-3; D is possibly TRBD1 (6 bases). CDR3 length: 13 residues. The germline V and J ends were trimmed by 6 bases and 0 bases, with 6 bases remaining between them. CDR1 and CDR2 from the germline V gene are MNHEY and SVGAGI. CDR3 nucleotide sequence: TGTGCCAGCAGCAGGGGCTCTGGAAACACCATATATTTT. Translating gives CASSRGSGNTIYF.

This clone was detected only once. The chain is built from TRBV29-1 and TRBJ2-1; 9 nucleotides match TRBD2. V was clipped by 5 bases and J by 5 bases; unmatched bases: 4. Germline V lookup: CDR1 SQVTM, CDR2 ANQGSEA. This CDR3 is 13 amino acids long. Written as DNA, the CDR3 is TGCAGCGTTTGGACTAGCGTAGACAATGAGCAGTTCTTC. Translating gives CSVWTSVDNEQFF.

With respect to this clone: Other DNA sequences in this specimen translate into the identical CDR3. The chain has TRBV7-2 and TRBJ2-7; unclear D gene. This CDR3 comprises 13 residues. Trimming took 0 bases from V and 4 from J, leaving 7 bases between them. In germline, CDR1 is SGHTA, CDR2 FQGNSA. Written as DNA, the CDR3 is TGTGCCAGCAGCTTAGCTCTGGGTTACGAGCAGTACTTC. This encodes CASSLALGYEQYF.

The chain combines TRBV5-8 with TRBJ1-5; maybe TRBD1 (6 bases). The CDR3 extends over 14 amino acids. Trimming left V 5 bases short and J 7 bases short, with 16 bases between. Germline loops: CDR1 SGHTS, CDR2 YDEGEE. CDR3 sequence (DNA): TGTGCCAGCAGGGCCGGGCAGGGGTGGCAGCCCCAGCATTTT. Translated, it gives CASRAGQGWQPQHF.

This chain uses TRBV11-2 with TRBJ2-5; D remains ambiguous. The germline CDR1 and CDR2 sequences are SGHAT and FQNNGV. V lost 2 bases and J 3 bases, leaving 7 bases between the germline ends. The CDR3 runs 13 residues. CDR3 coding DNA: TGTGCCAGCAGCTTATCAAACAAAGAGACCCAGTACTTC. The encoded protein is CASSLSNKETQYF.

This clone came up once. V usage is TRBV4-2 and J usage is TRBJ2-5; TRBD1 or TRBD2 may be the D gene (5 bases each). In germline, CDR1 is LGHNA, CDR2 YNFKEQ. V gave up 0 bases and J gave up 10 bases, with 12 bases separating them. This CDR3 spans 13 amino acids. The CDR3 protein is CASSQDLGVSQYF. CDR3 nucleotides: TGTGCCAGCAGCCAAGATCTGGGGGTGAGCCAGTACTTC.

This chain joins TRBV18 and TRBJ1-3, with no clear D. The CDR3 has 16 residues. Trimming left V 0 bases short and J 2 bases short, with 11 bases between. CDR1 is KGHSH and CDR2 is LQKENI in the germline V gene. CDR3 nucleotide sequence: TGTGCCAGCTCACCACCCAGCCTACCCCCTGGAAACACCATATATTTT. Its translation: CASSPPSLPPGNTIYF.

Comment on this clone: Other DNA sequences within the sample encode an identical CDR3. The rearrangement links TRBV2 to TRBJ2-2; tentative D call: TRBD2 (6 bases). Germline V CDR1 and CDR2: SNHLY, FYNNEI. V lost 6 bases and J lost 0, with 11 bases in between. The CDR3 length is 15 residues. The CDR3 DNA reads TGTGCCAGCAGCCCCACGGGGGCGAACACCGGGGAGCTGTTTTTT. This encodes CASSPTGANTGELFF.

The CDR3 loop reads CASSQDVQSVIGETQYF. Here the CDR3 DNA reads TGCGCCAGCAGCCAAGATGTGCAGTCGGTGATTGGGGAGACCCAGTACTTC. The chain is built from TRBV4-3 and TRBJ2-5; D is unclear. Germline V lookup: CDR1 LGHNA, CDR2 YSLEER. V dropped 0 bases and J dropped 5 bases, with 19 bases sitting between them. There are 17 residues in the CDR3.